Each of the 12 T cell receptor beta chains below was sequenced from the same sample in a study of glioma-infiltrating T cells. The iRepertoire nested amplicon-rescue multiplex PCR amplified TCR alpha and beta CDR3s from RNA. MiXCR, run by TCRdb on the multiplex PCR reads, gives a single entry per CDR3 protein. Here the sample spans about 110,000 distinct CDR3 sequences, less than 30% being singletons. The sequenced material came from glioma tissue, nonneoplastic brain tissue, or PBMCs (not recorded which). These receptors all come from a human donor with low-grade glioma or glioblastoma, undergoing nonglioma brain surgery, or in good health (not recorded which).

This clonotype has at least ten counts. The chain links TRBV7-9 to TRBJ1-5; 7 nucleotides line up with TRBD1. The ends lost 6 bases at V and 3 bases at J; junction bases unmatched: 11. The CDR3 has 16 amino acids. From germline, CDR1 is SEHNR and CDR2 FQNEAQ (reference sequence). The CDR3 bases are TGTGCCAGCAGTCATAGCGGGACAGTAGACAATCAGCCCCAGCATTTT. This translates into CASSHSGTVDNQPQHF.

V and J are TRBV20-1 and TRBJ2-5, with no clear D. V was cut by 6 bases and J by 7 bases, with 18 bases left in between. Germline loops: CDR1 DFQATT, CDR2 SNEGSKA (reference sequence). The CDR3 is made up of 13 amino acids. CDR3 DNA sequence: TGCAGTGCGAGGAACCGGCAGTTAGTGACCCAGTACTTC. It codes for CSARNRQLVTQYF.

This clonotype has just a few counts. The chain links TRBV29-1 to TRBJ1-4, with 9 bases identical to TRBD1. In germline, CDR1 is SQVTM, CDR2 ANQGSEA. The CDR3 is made up of 13 amino acids. V trimming: 6 bases; J trimming: 6 bases; junction bases outside the gene matches: 5. CDR3 protein: CSVGGTGYEKLFF. CDR3 DNA sequence: TGCAGCGTGGGCGGGACAGGGTATGAAAAACTGTTTTTT.

The chain couples TRBV5-1 to TRBJ1-2; TRBD1 aligns across 9 bases. J was trimmed by 2 bases and V by 1 base; bases with no gene match: 6. Germline V gives CDR1 SGHRS, CDR2 YFSETQ. The CDR3 has 16 amino acids. The CDR3 loop reads CASSLQPGQGNYGYTF. CDR3 in DNA: TGCGCCAGCAGCTTGCAACCCGGACAGGGGAACTATGGCTACACCTTC.

Ten or more counts support this clonotype. The chain employs TRBV12-3 or TRBV12-4 and TRBJ1-1, with a weak D call TRBD1 (5 bases). The CDR3 length is 15 residues. V gave up 8 bases and J gave up 1 base, with 17 bases separating them. The CDR3 DNA follows: TGTGCCAGCGGGGACTCCCCTCCAAGGAACACTGAAGCTTTCTTT. This gives the protein CASGDSPPRNTEAFF.

This clonotype was picked up many times. The chain is built from TRBV6-1 and TRBJ2-3; TRBD1 matches at 7 bases. J lost 3 bases, V lost 7 bases, and 10 bases had no gene match. The V gene's germline CDR1 is MNHNS and CDR2 SASEGT. The CDR3 sequence is 15 residues long. The CDR3 DNA is TGTGCCAGCACTCCTAAGGGGGCGTGGACAGATACGCAGTATTTT. Translation gives CASTPKGAWTDTQYF.

Notes on this clonotype: A read error is possible here, since a much larger clone lies one base away. CDR3 loop: CNVKGASTDTQYF. The CDR3 DNA reads as TGCAACGTGAAAGGGGCTAGCACAGATACGCAGTATTTT. The J gene is TRBJ2-3, the V gene TRBV29-1; D might be TRBD1 (5 bases). From germline, CDR1 is SQVTM and CDR2 ANQGSEA. This CDR3 is built from 13 residues.

The gene calls are TRBV12-3 or TRBV12-4 and TRBJ2-1; the D gene is possibly TRBD2 (6 bases). The CDR3 length is 13 residues. V lost 3 bases and J 9 bases, leaving 12 bases between the germline ends. DNA for the CDR3: TGTGCCAGCAGTTTTAGGAGGAGGGGTGAGCAGTTCTTC. Protein sequence: CASSFRRRGEQFF.

Ten or more counts support this clonotype. This sequence joins TRBV11-2 and TRBJ1-4, with 9 nucleotides matching TRBD1. The CDR3 contains 13 residues. The junction had 7 bases not matched to a gene; V was cut back by 5 bases and J by 12 bases. Germline V gene sequence: CDR1 SGHAT, CDR2 FQNNGV. This CDR3 is CASSGNRDRELFF. DNA for the CDR3: TGTGCCAGCAGCGGCAACCGGGACAGGGAACTGTTTTTT. Full variable domain (missing parts from reference TRBV11-2 and TRBJ1-4): EAGVAQSPRYKIIEKRQSVAFWCNPISGHATLYWYQQILGQGPKLLIQFQNNGVVDDSQLPKDRFSAERLKGVDSTLKIQPAKLEDSAVYLCASSGNRDRELFFGSGTQLSVL.

This clonotype was detected many times. The chain uses TRBV28 and TRBJ2-1; TRBD2 is a possible D gene (6 bases). CDR1 is MDHEN and CDR2 is SYDVKM in the germline V gene. Trimming cost V 5 bases and J 2 bases, with 16 bases left between them. CDR3 length: 16 amino acids. The CDR3 reads CASSPWRERPYNEQFF. The CDR3 region has the DNA TGTGCCAGCAGTCCGTGGCGGGAAAGGCCCTACAATGAGCAGTTCTTC.

This clonotype was detected many times. This rearrangement joins TRBV15 to TRBJ2-5; D not certain. Germline V lookup: CDR1 LNHNV, CDR2 YYDKDF (reference sequence). Trimming removed 1 base from V and 0 bases from J, with 6 bases in between. The CDR3 runs to 14 residues. The CDR3: CATSRGADQETQYF. In DNA, the CDR3 is TGTGCCACCAGCAGAGGGGCAGACCAAGAGACCCAGTACTTC. The full variable domain, completed using reference TRBV15 and TRBJ2-5, is DAMVIQNPRYQVTQFGKPVTLSCSQTLNHNVMYWYQQKSSQAPKLLFHYYDKDFNNEADTPDNFQSRRPNTSFCFLDIRSPGLGDTAMYLCATSRGADQETQYFGPGTRLLVL.

A remark on this clonotype: A much more abundant neighbour one base away suggests this may be a read error. It is likely a read error, because the conserved phenylalanine at the end of the CDR3 is missing. The chain is built from TRBV11-3 and TRBJ1-2; D may be TRBD1 (5 bases). V was clipped by 1 base and J by 6 bases, with 9 bases between them. The CDR3 sequence is 13 residues long. In germline, CDR1 is SGHNT, CDR2 YENEEA. In DNA, the CDR3 is TGTGCCAGCAGCTTAGGGCAGGGCCATGGCTACACCTCC. Amino acid sequence: CASSLGQGHGYTS.